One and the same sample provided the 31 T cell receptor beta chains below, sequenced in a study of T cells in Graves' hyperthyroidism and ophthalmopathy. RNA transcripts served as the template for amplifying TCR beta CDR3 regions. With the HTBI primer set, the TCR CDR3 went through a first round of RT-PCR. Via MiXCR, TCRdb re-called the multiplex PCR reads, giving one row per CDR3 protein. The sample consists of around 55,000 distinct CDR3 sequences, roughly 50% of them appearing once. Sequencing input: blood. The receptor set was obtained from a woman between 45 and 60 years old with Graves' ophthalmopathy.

In DNA, the CDR3 is TGCGCCAGCAGCTCGGGTGAGCCGGGCTCGGGCTACACCTTC. Encoded protein: CASSSGEPGSGYTF. The chain employs TRBV5-1 and TRBJ1-2; no clear D gene. CDR3 size: 14 residues. Germline V CDR1 and CDR2: SGHRS, YFSETQ. V dropped 3 bases and J dropped 8 bases, with 17 bases sitting between them.

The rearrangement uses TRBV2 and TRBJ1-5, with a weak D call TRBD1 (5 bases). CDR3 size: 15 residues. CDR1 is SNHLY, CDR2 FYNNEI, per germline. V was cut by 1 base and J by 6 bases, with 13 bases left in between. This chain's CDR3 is CASSEVGQGRQPQHF. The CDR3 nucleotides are TGTGCCAGCAGTGAAGTTGGTCAGGGTCGTCAGCCCCAGCATTTT.

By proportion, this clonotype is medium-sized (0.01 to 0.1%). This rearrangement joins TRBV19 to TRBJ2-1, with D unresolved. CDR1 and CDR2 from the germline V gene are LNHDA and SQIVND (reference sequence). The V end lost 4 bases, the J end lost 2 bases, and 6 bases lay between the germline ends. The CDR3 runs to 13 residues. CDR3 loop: CASSTYTYNEQFF. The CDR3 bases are TGTGCCAGTAGTACATACACCTACAATGAGCAGTTCTTC.

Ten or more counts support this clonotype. The CDR3 loop is CASRTGGISGNTIYF. The CDR3 bases are TGTGCCAGCAGAACAGGGGGGATCTCTGGAAACACCATATATTTT. V and J are TRBV12-3 or TRBV12-4 and TRBJ1-3, with 8 nucleotides matching TRBD1. CDR3 size: 15 residues. Unmatched junction bases numbered 4, after V lost 6 bases and J lost 0 bases.

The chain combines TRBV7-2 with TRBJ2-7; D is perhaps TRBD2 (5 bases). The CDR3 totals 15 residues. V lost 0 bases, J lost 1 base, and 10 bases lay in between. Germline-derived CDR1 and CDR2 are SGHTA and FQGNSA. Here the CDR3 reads CASSLAKGESYEQYF. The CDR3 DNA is TGTGCCAGCAGCTTAGCAAAGGGAGAATCCTACGAGCAGTACTTC.

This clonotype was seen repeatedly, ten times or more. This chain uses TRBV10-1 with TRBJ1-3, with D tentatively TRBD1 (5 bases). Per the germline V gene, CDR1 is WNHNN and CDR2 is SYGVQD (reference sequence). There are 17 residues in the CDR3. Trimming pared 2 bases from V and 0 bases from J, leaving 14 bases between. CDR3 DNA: TGCGCCAGCAGTGAGCGGGGGTCCGCTATCTCTGGAAACACCATATATTTT. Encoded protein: CASSERGSAISGNTIYF.

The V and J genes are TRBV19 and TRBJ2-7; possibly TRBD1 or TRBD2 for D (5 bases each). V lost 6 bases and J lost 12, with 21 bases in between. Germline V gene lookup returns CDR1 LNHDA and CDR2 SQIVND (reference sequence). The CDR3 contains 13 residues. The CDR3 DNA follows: TGTGCCAGTAGAGGGACCAGCGTCGGCGGGCGGTACTTC. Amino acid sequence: CASRGTSVGGRYF.

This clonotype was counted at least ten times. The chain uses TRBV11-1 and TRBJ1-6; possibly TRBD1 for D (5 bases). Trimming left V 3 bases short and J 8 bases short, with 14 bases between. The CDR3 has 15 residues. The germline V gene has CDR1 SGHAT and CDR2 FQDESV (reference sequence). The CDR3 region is CASSLAAGNYSPLHF. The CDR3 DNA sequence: TGTGCCAGCAGCTTGGCCGCAGGGAATTATTCACCCCTCCACTTT.

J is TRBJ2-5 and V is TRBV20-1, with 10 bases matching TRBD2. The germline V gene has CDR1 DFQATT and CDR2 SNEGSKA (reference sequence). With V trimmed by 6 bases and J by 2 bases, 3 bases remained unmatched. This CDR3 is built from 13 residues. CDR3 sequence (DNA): TGCAGTGCCCGAGCGGGAGGGCAAGAGACCCAGTACTTC. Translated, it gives CSARAGGQETQYF.

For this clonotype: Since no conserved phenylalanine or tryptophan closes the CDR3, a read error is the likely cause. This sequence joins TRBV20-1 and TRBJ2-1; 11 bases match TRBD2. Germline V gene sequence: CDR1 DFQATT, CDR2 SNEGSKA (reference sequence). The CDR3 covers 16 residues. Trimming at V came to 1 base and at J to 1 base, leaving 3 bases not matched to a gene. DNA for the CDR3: TGCAGTGCTAGAGGGCTAGCGGGAGGTTCCTACAATGAGCAGTTCTGC. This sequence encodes CSARGLAGGSYNEQFC.

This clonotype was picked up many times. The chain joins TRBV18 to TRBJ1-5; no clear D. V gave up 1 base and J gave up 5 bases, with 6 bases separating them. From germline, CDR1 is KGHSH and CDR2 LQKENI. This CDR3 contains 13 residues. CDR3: CASSPRIDQPQHF. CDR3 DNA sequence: TGTGCCAGCTCACCACGCATAGATCAGCCCCAGCATTTT. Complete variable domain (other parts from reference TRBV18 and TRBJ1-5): NAGVMQNPRHLVRRRGQEARLRCSPMKGHSHVYWYRQLPEEGLKFMVYLQKENIIDESGMPKERFSAEFPKEGPSILRIQQVVRGDSAAYFCASSPRIDQPQHFGDGTRLSIL.

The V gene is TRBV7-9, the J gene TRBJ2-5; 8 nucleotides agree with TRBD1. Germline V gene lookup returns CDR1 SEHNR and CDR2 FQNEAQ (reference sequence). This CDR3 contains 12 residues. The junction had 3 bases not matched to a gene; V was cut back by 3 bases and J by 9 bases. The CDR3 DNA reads TGTGCCAGCAGCTTGGTGGACAGGGCCCAGTACTTC. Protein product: CASSLVDRAQYF.

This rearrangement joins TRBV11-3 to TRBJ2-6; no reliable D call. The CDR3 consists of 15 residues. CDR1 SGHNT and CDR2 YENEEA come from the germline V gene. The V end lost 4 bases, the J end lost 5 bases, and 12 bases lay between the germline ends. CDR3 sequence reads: CASSSVSDRANVLTF. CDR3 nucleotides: TGTGCCAGCAGCTCAGTCTCCGACAGGGCCAACGTCCTGACTTTC.

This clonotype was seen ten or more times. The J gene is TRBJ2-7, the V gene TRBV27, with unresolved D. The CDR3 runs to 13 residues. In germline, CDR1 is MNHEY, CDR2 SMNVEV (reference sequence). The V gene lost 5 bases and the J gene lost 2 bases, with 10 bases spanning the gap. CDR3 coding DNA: TGTGCCAGCAGTCCACATGGCGCCTACGAGCAGTACTTC. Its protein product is CASSPHGAYEQYF.

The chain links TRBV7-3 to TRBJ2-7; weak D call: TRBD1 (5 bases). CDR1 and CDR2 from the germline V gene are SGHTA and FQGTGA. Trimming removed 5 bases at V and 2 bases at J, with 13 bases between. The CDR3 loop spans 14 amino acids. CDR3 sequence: CASSNDRVPYEQYF. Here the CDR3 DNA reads TGTGCCAGCAGCAACGACAGAGTCCCCTACGAGCAGTACTTC.

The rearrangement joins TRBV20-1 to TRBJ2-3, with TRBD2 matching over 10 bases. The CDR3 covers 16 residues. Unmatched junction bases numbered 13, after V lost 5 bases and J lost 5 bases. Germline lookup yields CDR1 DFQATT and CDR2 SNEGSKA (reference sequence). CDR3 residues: CSAEPIAGGGGDTQYF. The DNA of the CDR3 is TGCAGTGCTGAGCCCATAGCGGGAGGCGGGGGAGATACGCAGTATTTT.

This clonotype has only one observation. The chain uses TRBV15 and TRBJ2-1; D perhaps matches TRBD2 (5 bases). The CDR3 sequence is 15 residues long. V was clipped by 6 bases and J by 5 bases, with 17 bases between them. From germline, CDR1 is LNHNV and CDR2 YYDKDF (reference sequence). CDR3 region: CATRNAAAGDNEQFF. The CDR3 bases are TGTGCCACCAGAAACGCGGCCGCCGGGGACAATGAGCAGTTCTTC.

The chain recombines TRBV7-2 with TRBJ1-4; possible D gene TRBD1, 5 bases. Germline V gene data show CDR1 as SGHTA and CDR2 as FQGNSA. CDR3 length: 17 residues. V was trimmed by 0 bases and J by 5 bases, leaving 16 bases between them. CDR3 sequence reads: CASSLARARGGNEKLFF. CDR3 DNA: TGTGCCAGCAGCTTAGCGCGGGCGCGGGGGGGAAATGAAAAACTGTTTTTT.

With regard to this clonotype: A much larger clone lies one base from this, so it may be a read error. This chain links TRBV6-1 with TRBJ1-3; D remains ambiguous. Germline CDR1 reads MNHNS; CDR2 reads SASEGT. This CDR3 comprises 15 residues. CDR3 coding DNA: TGTGCCAGCAGTGGACTAGGTCAGACTGGAGACACCATATATTTT. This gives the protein CASSGLGQTGDTIYF.

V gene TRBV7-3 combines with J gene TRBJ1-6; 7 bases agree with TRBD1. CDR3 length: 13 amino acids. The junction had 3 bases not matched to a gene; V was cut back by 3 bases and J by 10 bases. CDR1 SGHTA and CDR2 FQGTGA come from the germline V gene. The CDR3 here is CASSFGDRSPLHF. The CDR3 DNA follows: TGTGCCAGCAGCTTCGGGGACAGATCACCCCTCCACTTT.

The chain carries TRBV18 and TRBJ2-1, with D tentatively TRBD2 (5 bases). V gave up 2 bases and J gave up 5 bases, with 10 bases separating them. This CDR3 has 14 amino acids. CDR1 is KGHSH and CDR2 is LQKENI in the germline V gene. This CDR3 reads CASSPGGRDNEQFF. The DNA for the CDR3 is TGTGCCAGCTCACCAGGAGGACGGGACAATGAGCAGTTCTTC.

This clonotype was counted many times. The CDR3 nucleotides read TGTGCCAGCAGCCCTGGGACTAGCGGGAGTGTTACCGGGGAGCTGTTTTTT. Translated: CASSPGTSGSVTGELFF. V usage is TRBV9 and J usage is TRBJ2-2, with 14 positions matching TRBD2. The CDR3 is made up of 17 amino acids. The trim removed 4 bases at V and 5 bases at J, leaving 7 bases unmatched. CDR1 and CDR2 (germline): SGDLS, YYNGEE.

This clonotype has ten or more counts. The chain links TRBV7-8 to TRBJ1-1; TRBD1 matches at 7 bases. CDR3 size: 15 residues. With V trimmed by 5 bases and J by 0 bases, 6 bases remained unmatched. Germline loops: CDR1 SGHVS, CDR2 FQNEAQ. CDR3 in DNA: TGTGCCAGCAGCCCAAACAGGGGAATGAACACTGAAGCTTTCTTT. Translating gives CASSPNRGMNTEAFF.

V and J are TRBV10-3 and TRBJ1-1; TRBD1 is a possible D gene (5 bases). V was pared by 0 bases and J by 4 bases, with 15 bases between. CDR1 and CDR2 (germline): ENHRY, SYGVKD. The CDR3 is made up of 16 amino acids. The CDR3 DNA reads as TGTGCCATCAGTGAGTCGGTAGCGGGGGGAGGCACTGAAGCTTTCTTT. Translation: CAISESVAGGGTEAFF.

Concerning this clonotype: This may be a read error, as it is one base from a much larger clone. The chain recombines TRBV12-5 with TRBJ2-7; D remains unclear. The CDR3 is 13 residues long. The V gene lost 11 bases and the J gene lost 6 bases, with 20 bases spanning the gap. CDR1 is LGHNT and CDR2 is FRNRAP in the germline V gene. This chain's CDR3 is CAAPPPLLCEQYF. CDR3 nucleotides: TGTGCTGCCCCCCCCCCTCTGCTCTGCGAGCAGTACTTC.

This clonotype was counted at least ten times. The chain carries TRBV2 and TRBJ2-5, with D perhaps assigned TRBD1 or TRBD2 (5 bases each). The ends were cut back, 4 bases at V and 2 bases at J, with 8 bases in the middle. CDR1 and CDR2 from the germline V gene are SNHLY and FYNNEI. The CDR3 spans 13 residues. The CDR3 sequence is CASSGDGQETQYF. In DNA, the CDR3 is TGTGCCAGCAGTGGGGACGGTCAAGAGACCCAGTACTTC.

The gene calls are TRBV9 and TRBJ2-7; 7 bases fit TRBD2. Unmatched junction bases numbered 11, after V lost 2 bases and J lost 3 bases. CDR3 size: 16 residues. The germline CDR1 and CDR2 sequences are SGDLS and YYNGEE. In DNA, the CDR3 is TGTGCCAGCAGCGTCACGACTAGCTCAGAGGTCTACGAGCAGTACTTC. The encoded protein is CASSVTTSSEVYEQYF.

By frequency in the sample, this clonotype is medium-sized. In DNA form, the CDR3 reads TGTGCCAGCAGCGCAGGGACAGGGGGCGAGCAGTACTTC. It codes for CASSAGTGGEQYF. The rearrangement uses TRBV7-8 and TRBJ2-7, with 11 bases aligning to TRBD1. Germline assignment: CDR1 SGHVS and CDR2 FQNEAQ. The junction had 3 bases not matched to a gene; V was cut back by 5 bases and J by 6 bases. The CDR3 runs to 13 residues. Looking up the rest from reference TRBV7-8 and TRBJ2-7 gives the full variable domain: GAGVSQSPRYKVAKRGQDVALRCDPISGHVSLFWYQQALGQGPEFLTYFQNEAQLDKSGLPSDRFFAERPEGSVSTLKIQRTQQEDSAVYLCASSAGTGGEQYFGPGTRLTVT.

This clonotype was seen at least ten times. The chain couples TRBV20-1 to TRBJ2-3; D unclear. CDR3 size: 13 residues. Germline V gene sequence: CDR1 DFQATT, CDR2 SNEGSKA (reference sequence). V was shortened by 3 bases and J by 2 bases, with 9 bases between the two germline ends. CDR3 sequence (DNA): TGCAGTGCTAGGACGTCTGTCACAGATACGCAGTATTTT. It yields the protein CSARTSVTDTQYF.

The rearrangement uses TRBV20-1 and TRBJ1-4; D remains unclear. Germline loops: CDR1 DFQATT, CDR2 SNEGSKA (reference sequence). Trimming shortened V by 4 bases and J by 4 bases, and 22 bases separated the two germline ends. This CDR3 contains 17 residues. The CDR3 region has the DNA TGCAGTGCTACTAGGGTCCCGGGCCAAGGCGGTAATGAAAAACTGTTTTTT. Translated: CSATRVPGQGGNEKLFF.

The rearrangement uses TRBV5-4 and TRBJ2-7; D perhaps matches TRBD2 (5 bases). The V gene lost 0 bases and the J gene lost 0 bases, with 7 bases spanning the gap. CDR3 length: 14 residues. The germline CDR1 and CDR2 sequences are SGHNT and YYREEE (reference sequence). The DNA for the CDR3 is TGTGCCAGCAGCTTGGGGAGGAGCTCCTACGAGCAGTACTTC. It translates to CASSLGRSSYEQYF.